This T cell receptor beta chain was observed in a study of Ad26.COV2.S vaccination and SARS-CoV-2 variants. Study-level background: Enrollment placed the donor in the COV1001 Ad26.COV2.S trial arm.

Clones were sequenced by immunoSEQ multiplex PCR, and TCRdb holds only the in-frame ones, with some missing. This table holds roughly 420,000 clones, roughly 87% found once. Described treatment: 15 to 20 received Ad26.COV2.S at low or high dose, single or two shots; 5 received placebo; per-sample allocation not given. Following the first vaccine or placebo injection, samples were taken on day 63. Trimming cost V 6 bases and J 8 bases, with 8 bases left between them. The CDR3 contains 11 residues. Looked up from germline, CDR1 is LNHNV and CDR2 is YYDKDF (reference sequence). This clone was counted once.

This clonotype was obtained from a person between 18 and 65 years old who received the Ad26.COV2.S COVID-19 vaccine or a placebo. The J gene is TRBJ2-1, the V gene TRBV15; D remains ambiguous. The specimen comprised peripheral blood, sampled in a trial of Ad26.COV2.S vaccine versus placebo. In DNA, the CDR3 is TGTGCCACCAGGCGAGGAGATGAGCAGTTCTTC. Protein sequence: CATRRGDEQFF.